There are a few counts of the clone carrying this T cell receptor beta chain. Its antigen is unknown. The CDR3 sequence is 15 residues long. The ends lost 5 bases at V and 0 bases at J; junction bases unmatched: 4. Germline V gives CDR1 LNHDA, CDR2 SQIVND (reference sequence). Template switching, a step in the protocol, added a universal primer site, and cDNA carried unique molecular identifiers. TCRdb re-derived calls from the 5' RACE reads in MiXCR, one entry per CDR3 protein. The sample gives roughly 720,000 distinct CDR3 sequences, about 20% of which show up once; over 10% is in the top ten. This sample was taken from a study of identical twins. Study results and caveats: The degree of excess twin sharing was weaker in beta out-of-frame sequences.

The same data also went into a second study, on T cells expressing NK-cell markers. That work adds: More than 5 donors showed dominant NKG2C+ clonotypes comprising roughly 1.0-7.5% of their CD8+ T cells.

Source material: PBMCs. The chain combines TRBV19 with TRBJ2-3, with TRBD2 identical over 8 bases. The sequence came from a woman aged 18-35 years in good health. Written as DNA, the CDR3 is TGTGCCAGTAGTGACCAGCGGGGGAGCACAGATACGCAGTATTTT. Its protein product is CASSDQRGSTDTQYF.